The 7 T cell receptor beta chains below were found in one sample sequenced in a study of cytomegalovirus exposure and HLA in healthy donors. The PCR used 60 Vbeta and 13 Jbeta primers. Produced via immunoSEQ multiplex PCR; TCRdb's table is partial and in-frame only. Of about 89,000 clones in the sample, more than 60% were seen once. Sequenced input: PBMCs. The receptor source for this set is a man aged 25-40 years in good health and CMV-seronegative.

V and J are TRBV5-6 and TRBJ2-7; weak D call: TRBD2 (7 bases). This CDR3 is built from 18 residues. Trimming stripped 0 bases from V and 0 bases from J, with 19 bases between. The germline V gene encodes CDR1 SGHDT and CDR2 YYEEEE. CDR3 nucleotide sequence: TGTGCCAGCAGCTTGGGGGGGGGTGGACAGCTCCTCTCCTACGAGCAGTACTTC. Protein product: CASSLGGGGQLLSYEQYF.

The chain is built from TRBV20-1 and TRBJ2-1; no reliable D call. V lost 0 bases to trimming and J lost 9 bases, with 3 bases between them. The CDR3 is made up of 10 amino acids. The germline V gene encodes CDR1 DFQATT and CDR2 SNEGSKA (reference sequence). CDR3 DNA sequence: TGCAGTGCTAGAGAAGCTGAGCAGTTCTTC. Its translation: CSAREAEQFF.

The chain joins TRBV18 to TRBJ1-5; 8 nucleotides align to TRBD1. With 3 bases clipped from V and 7 bases from J, the junction kept 8 bases outside the gene matches. Germline CDR1 is KGHSH and CDR2 is LQKENI. The CDR3 is 15 amino acids. The CDR3 sequence is CASSPGQGGIQPQHF. The DNA of the CDR3 is TGTGCCAGCTCACCCGGACAGGGTGGGATCCAGCCCCAGCATTTT.

Of note for this clone: An end of the junction does not agree with germline; a read error may underlie this. The V and J genes are TRBV6-1 and TRBJ1-4; D call uncertain. Germline CDR1 reads MNHNS; CDR2 reads SASEGT. The CDR3 is 14 residues long. As DNA, the CDR3 is TGTGCCAGCCGGCCCTTTCCAACTAATGAAAAACTGTTTTTC. Its protein product is CASRPFPTNEKLFF.

The chain is built from TRBV28 and TRBJ1-5; tentatively, D is TRBD1 (5 bases). The CDR3 length is 14 residues. The germline gives CDR1 MDHEN, CDR2 SYDVKM. With 6 bases removed from V and 5 bases from J, the gap between germline ends came to 14 bases. In DNA, the CDR3 is TGTGCCAGCAGCTTCGGGGGTAAGGATCAGCCCCAGCATTTT. As protein: CASSFGGKDQPQHF.

The genes are TRBV19 and TRBJ1-2; D might be TRBD1 (5 bases). Trimming pared 3 bases from V and 0 bases from J, leaving 20 bases between. Germline assignment: CDR1 LNHDA and CDR2 SQIVND (reference sequence). The CDR3 contains 18 residues. This CDR3 reads CASSMQGSSQPSNYGYTF. CDR3 bases: TGTGCCAGTAGTATGCAGGGCAGCTCTCAACCTTCTAACTATGGCTACACCTTC.

The chain uses TRBV6-1 and TRBJ1-5; D is perhaps TRBD1 (5 bases). The length of the CDR3 is 15 residues. The ends were cut back, 6 bases at V and 1 base at J, with 13 bases in the middle. In germline, CDR1 is MNHNS, CDR2 SASEGT. CDR3 bases: TGTGCCAGCAGAGGGAACGACAGAAGCAATCAGCCCCAGCATTTT. It encodes CASRGNDRSNQPQHF.